A selection of T cell receptor beta chains follows, all from one sample in a study of blood T cell repertoires in COVID-19. Clones were read by immunoSEQ multiplex PCR, and TCRdb kept only the in-frame ones, dropping some. Among under 200,000 clones listed, approximately 80% were seen once. The sequencing sample was made of peripheral blood. These receptors originate from a woman between 65 and 79 years old with COVID-19, enrolled during active disease. Both conserved end residues are part of each CDR3. Fields, in order: J gene, V gene, clone size, D gene, CDR3 DNA, CDR3 protein. D genes are given only for firm matches. For some rows the clone size is stated as once, few or many, or as a class when expanded; others skip it.

>TRBJ1-5|TRBV7-8|few|NA
TGTGCCAGCAGCTCACCTTCGTTCACAGGGAACGGGCAGCCCCAGCATTTT
CASSSPSFTGNGQPQHF
>TRBJ1-1|TRBV7-2|few|TRBD1
TGTGCCAGCAGTCGGGGGACAGAGAACACTGAAGCTTTCTTT
CASSRGTENTEAFF
>TRBJ1-1|TRBV19|NA|NA
TGTGCCAGTAGTTTAAACCGGGATCCCACCACTGAAGCTTTCTTT
CASSLNRDPTTEAFF
>TRBJ1-1|TRBV27|NA|NA
TGTGCCAGCAGCCAGAACACTGAAGCTTTCTTT
CASSQNTEAFF
>TRBJ1-2|TRBV29-1|NA|NA
TGCAGCGTTGCGGTTTTTGTTAAGGGAGGAAGCGGCTACACCTTC
CSVAVFVKGGSGYTF
>TRBJ1-2|TRBV30|NA|NA
TGTGCCTGGAGTGATGGGACTCCTCGTGCGGGGGTCTTC
CAWSDGTPRAGVF
>TRBJ1-1|TRBV14|once|NA
TGTGCCAGCAGCCCCCCAGGAATGAACACTGAAGCTTTCTTT
CASSPPGMNTEAFF
>TRBJ2-1|TRBV7-6|few|NA
TGTGCCAGCAGCTTGAACCAGGGTCCAGGTAATGAGCAGTTCTTC
CASSLNQGPGNEQFF
>TRBJ1-6|TRBV15|NA|NA
TGTGCCACCAGCAGAGCAGAGGACAGCCTTTTCCCCCTCCACTTT
CATSRAEDSLFPLHF
>TRBJ2-1|TRBV2|NA|NA
TGTGCCAGCAGAAGGGACTTACCCTACAATGAGCAGTTCTTC
CASRRDLPYNEQFF
>TRBJ2-6|TRBV7-3|NA|TRBD1
TGTGCCAGCAGGCCGACAGGGGGCGTTGGGGCCAACGTCCTGACTTTC
CASRPTGGVGANVLTF
>TRBJ1-5|TRBV19|NA|NA
TGTGCCAGTACCACGGGACATAGCAATCAGCCCCAGCATTTT
CASTTGHSNQPQHF
>TRBJ2-1|TRBV12-5|NA|TRBD2
TGTGCTAGTGGTCCCCCCGTATTTAGCGGGAGGGCCGGGAATGAGCAGTTCTTC
CASGPPVFSGRAGNEQFF
>TRBJ2-7|TRBV9|NA|TRBD2
TGTGCCAGCAGCGAACGACTAGCGTCTAGCGAGCAGTACTTC
CASSERLASSEQYF
>TRBJ2-1|TRBV3-1/TRBV3-2|NA|TRBD2
TGTGCCAGCAGCCAAGGGGGCGGGAGAGTCTACAATGAGCAGTTCTTC
CASSQGGGRVYNEQFF
>TRBJ2-7|TRBV6-5|once|TRBD2
TGTGCCAGCTCTCGGCTAGCGGAAGCTCCCTACGAGCAGTACTTC
CASSRLAEAPYEQYF
>TRBJ2-2|TRBV2|NA|TRBD1
TGTGCCAGCCGACAGGGGCCTAACACCGGGGAGCTGTTTTTT
CASRQGPNTGELFF
>TRBJ2-3|TRBV5-6|NA|TRBD2
TGTGCCAGCAGCCCCGGGGGGGCGGGGGATACGCAGTATTTT
CASSPGGAGDTQYF
>TRBJ1-5|TRBV28|NA|TRBD1
TGTGCCAGCAGATGGGACAGTGATATGAATCAGCCCCAGCATTTT
CASRWDSDMNQPQHF
>TRBJ1-1|TRBV18|NA|NA
TGTGCCAGCTCACCAGGGAGAGGGACTGAAGCTTTCTTT
CASSPGRGTEAFF
>TRBJ2-3|TRBV7-2|many|TRBD2
TGTGCCAGCAGCTTGGTAGCGGGAGGGACAGATACGCAGTATTTT
CASSLVAGGTDTQYF
>TRBJ1-2|TRBV5-1|NA|TRBD1
TGCGCCAGCAGCTCGGGACAGAACTATGGCTACACCTTC
CASSSGQNYGYTF
>TRBJ1-1|TRBV19|NA|TRBD1
TGTGCCAGTAGTGCCAGGACAGGCACTGAAGCTTTCTTT
CASSARTGTEAFF
>TRBJ2-5|TRBV24-1|NA|TRBD1
TGTGCCACCAGTGACTCCGGGACAGGGCTAGAGACCCAGTACTTC
CATSDSGTGLETQYF
>TRBJ1-6|TRBV7-2|NA|NA
TGTGCCAGCAGCCGTCAGCCACAGAGCTCCTATAATTCACCCCTCCACTTT
CASSRQPQSSYNSPLHF
>TRBJ1-1|TRBV30|few|NA
TGTGCCTGGAGGCCCCGCGACAGACCAAACACTGAAGCTTTCTTT
CAWRPRDRPNTEAFF
>TRBJ2-2|TRBV28|once|NA
TGTGCCAGCAGTTTCCGGGGGGCGCGTACCGGGGAGCTGTTTTTT
CASSFRGARTGELFF
>TRBJ1-2|TRBV3-1/TRBV3-2|NA|TRBD1
TGTGCCAGCAACCAAGACAGGGGGGGACAGGAACCTTATGGCTACACCTTC
CASNQDRGGQEPYGYTF
>TRBJ1-5|TRBV20-1|NA|TRBD1
TGCAGTGCTAGTCCGACAGGGGCGGATCGGCAGCCCCAGCATTTT
CSASPTGADRQPQHF
>TRBJ1-6|TRBV12-3/TRBV12-4|NA|NA
TGTGCCAGCAAGGTGGGGGGTACAGCACCCCTCCACTTT
CASKVGGTAPLHF
>TRBJ1-2|TRBV6-5|NA|TRBD1
TGTGCCAGCAGCCCACAGGGGCACATCTATGGCTACACCTTC
CASSPQGHIYGYTF